This TCR beta chain was observed in a study of T-cell memory formation after mild COVID-19. Whole-study results and caveats: That cross-reactive memory joined was suggested by some responding clones appearing in pre-infection memory. CD4+ clones that contracted lay mainly in CM and EM; CD8+ ones lay in EMRA. Clones that shrank (day 15 to 85) were balanced CD4/CD8, whereas later expanders leaned CD4+.

Constant-segment primers were used for 5'RACE, and the resulting TCR alpha and TCR beta cDNA libraries carried sample barcodes and UMIs. TCRdb re-called the 5' RACE reads through MiXCR, storing one row per CDR3 protein. Among about 210,000 distinct CDR3 sequences, 27% were seen once, and the ten largest hold roughly an eighth. About this clonotype itself: Its antigen remains unidentified.

The V gene's germline CDR1 is MGHRA and CDR2 YSYEKL. The CDR3 has 12 amino acids. V was pared by 0 bases and J by 7 bases, with 5 bases between. This chain links TRBV4-1 with TRBJ2-3; D not resolved. Sequencing used PBMCs or a T cell subset sorted from them (not recorded which). The TCR originated in an adult woman who had mild COVID-19 (a few samples of this study predate the infection). Cell type and time point are not known. The CDR3 nucleotides read TGCGCCAGCAGCCAAGAGGAGCATACGCAGTATTTT. It specifies CASSQEEHTQYF.